Each of the 9 T cell receptor beta chains below was sequenced from the same sample in a study of CD8 T cells in Susac syndrome. RNA amounts of roughly 0.5 to 1 ug underwent reverse transcription with random hexamers. In TCRdb, the immunoSEQ multiplex PCR reads were re-called with MiXCR into one record per CDR3 protein. The repertoire holds around 160,000 distinct CDR3 sequences, with around 93% as singletons. Sequenced sample: CD4+ T cells from PBMCs. The receptors here all came from a human donor in good health.

This clonotype was recorded only once. J is TRBJ2-3 and V is TRBV20-1, with a weak D call TRBD1 (5 bases). This CDR3 has 13 residues. Germline CDR1 reads DFQATT; CDR2 reads SNEGSKA (reference sequence). V was trimmed by 2 bases and J by 6 bases, leaving 12 bases between them. In DNA, the CDR3 is TGCAGTGCTAGACTCCAGGGAATGGATACGCAGTATTTT. As protein: CSARLQGMDTQYF.

This sequence joins TRBV12-3 or TRBV12-4 and TRBJ2-7; D unresolved. V dropped 5 bases and J dropped 2 bases, with 7 bases sitting between them. This CDR3 comprises 12 residues. As DNA, the CDR3 is TGTGCCAGCAGTGGCAGACCCTACGAGCAGTACTTC. It yields the protein CASSGRPYEQYF.

This chain uses TRBV3-1 with TRBJ2-7; D is undetermined. Trimming removed 0 bases from V and 3 bases from J, with 3 bases in between. This CDR3 region has 12 residues. CDR1 is LGHDT, CDR2 YNNKEL, per germline (reference sequence). The CDR3 sequence: CASSQDYYEQYF. CDR3 DNA: TGTGCCAGCAGCCAAGATTACTACGAGCAGTACTTC.

The chain employs TRBV29-1 and TRBJ2-3; 8 nucleotides agree with TRBD2. CDR1 and CDR2 (germline): SQVTM, ANQGSEA. This CDR3 region has 14 residues. The junction had 9 bases not matched to a gene; V was cut back by 4 bases and J by 6 bases. The CDR3 nucleotides are TGCAGCGTTGCGCGGGGGGATCCCTCCGATACGCAGTATTTT. Translated, it gives CSVARGDPSDTQYF.

Of note for this clonotype: One junction end does not reproduce the germline sequence, and a read error may be involved. This chain joins TRBV5-1 and TRBJ2-2, with TRBD1 as a possible D gene (5 bases). The CDR3 length is 14 residues. Per the germline V gene, CDR1 is SGHRS and CDR2 is YFSETQ. CDR3 DNA: TGTGCCAGCAGTTTAGGACAACACACCGGGGAGCTGTTTTTT. The encoded protein is CASSLGQHTGELFF.

J is TRBJ1-3 and V is TRBV20-1, with unresolved D. Trimming cost V 6 bases and J 4 bases, with 10 bases left between them. The CDR3 sequence is 12 residues long. Germline V CDR1 and CDR2: DFQATT, SNEGSKA (reference sequence). This CDR3 is CSAGLGGNTIYF. CDR3 DNA: TGCAGTGCCGGATTGGGAGGAAACACCATATATTTT.

The chain has TRBV30 and TRBJ1-1; no clear D. Trimming removed 5 bases from V and 6 bases from J, with 16 bases in between. Germline values: CDR1 GTSNPN, CDR2 SVGIG (reference sequence). The CDR3 totals 13 residues. The CDR3 sequence is CAWVTLSVPEAFF. CDR3 bases: TGTGCCTGGGTAACGTTATCTGTGCCTGAAGCTTTCTTT.

The CDR3 loop is CASSLRGRISGAAETQYF. The CDR3 DNA follows: TGTGCCAGCAGCTTACGGGGGAGAATTAGCGGGGCGGCAGAGACCCAGTACTTC. The chain combines TRBV5-6 with TRBJ2-5; the match to TRBD2 covers 8 bases. Per the germline V gene, CDR1 is SGHDT and CDR2 is YYEEEE. This CDR3 has 18 amino acids. V shed 2 bases and J 4 bases; nucleotides not matched to a gene: 16.

The chain links TRBV19 to TRBJ1-5, with D unclear. The CDR3 contains 15 residues. V gave up 3 bases and J gave up 0 bases, with 9 bases separating them. In germline, CDR1 is LNHDA, CDR2 SQIVND (reference sequence). The CDR3 is CASSIAHLSNQPQHF. The CDR3 DNA reads TGTGCCAGTAGTATTGCTCACCTTAGCAATCAGCCCCAGCATTTT.